This T cell receptor beta chain comes out of a study of blood T cell repertoires in COVID-19. Study information: There were acute and convalescent COVID-19 samples, and they came from the United States, Italy and Spain. T cells, B-cell-depleted T cells, or PBMCs provided the cDNA or gDNA that served as material.

The V segment lost 6 bases and the J segment 8 bases; nucleotides outside the gene matches: 7. The germline V gene has CDR1 WSHSY and CDR2 SAAADI. CDR3 length: 14 amino acids. Per the study methods: Counts of nucleated cells, estimated from reference gene primer amplification, were obtained. The repertoire was sequenced with immunoSEQ multiplex PCR; TCRdb's copy has only in-frame clones and lacks some. That table supplies the V and J calls and clone size; D and trimming were determined from the DNA. The sample has some 160,000 clones, approximately 91% seen once; the top ten hold roughly 2.1%. This receptor was taken from a young man with acute or convalescent COVID-19. The chain couples TRBV10-2 to TRBJ1-6, with 7 bases aligning to TRBD1. Source material: peripheral blood. The CDR3 sequence is CASRGQADYSPLHF. CDR3 coding DNA: TGCGCCAGCAGAGGACAGGCCGATTATTCACCCCTCCACTTT.